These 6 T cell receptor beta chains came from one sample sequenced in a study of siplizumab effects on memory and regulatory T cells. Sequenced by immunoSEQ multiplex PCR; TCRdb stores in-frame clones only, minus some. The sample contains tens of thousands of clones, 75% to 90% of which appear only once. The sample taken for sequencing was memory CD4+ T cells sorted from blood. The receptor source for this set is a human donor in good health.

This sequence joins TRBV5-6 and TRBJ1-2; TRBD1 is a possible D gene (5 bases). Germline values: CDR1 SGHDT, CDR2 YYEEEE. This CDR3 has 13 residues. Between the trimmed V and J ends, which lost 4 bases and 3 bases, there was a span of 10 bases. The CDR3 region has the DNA TGTGCCAGCAGCCCGGGACCTGACTATGGCTACACCTTC. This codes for CASSPGPDYGYTF.

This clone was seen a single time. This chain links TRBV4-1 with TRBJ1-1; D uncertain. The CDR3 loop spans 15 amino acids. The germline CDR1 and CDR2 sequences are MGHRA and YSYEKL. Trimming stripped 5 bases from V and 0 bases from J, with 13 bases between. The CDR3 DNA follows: TGCGCCAGCAGCTTTCCCGGGGTCATGAACACTGAAGCTTTCTTT. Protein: CASSFPGVMNTEAFF.

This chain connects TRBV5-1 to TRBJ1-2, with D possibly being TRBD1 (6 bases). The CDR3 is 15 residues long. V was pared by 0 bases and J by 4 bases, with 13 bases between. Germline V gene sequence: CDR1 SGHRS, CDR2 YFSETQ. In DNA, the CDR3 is TGCGCCAGCAGCTTGGAGGGGGGTTCAGTCTATGGCTACACCTTC. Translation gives CASSLEGGSVYGYTF. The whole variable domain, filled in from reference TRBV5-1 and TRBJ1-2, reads KAGVTQTPRYLIKTRGQQVTLSCSPISGHRSVSWYQQTPGQGLQFLFEYFSETQRNKGNFPGRFSGRQFSNSRSEMNVSTLELGDSALYLCASSLEGGSVYGYTFGSGTRLTVV.

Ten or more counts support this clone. CDR3 in amino acids: CASSLDSSRTEAFF. The CDR3 bases are TGTGCCAGCAGTCTTGACTCGTCCAGGACTGAAGCTTTCTTT. V and J are TRBV7-9 and TRBJ1-1; no definite D call. V was cut by 6 bases and J by 5 bases, with 16 bases left in between. The germline V gene has CDR1 SEHNR and CDR2 FQNEAQ (reference sequence). This CDR3 contains 14 residues. Based on the CDR3 plus reference TRBV7-9 and TRBJ1-1, the full variable domain is DTGVSQNPRHKITKRGQNVTFRCDPISEHNRLYWYRQTLGQGPEFLTYFQNEAQLEKSRLLSDRFSAERPKGSFSTLEIQRTEQGDSAMYLCASSLDSSRTEAFFGQGTRLTVV.

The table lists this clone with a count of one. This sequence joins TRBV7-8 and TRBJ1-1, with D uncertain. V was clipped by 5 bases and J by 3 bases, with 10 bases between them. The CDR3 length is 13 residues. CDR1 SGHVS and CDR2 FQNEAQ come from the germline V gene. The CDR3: CASSDIYYTEAFF. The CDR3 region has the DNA TGTGCCAGCAGCGACATTTACTACACTGAAGCTTTCTTT.

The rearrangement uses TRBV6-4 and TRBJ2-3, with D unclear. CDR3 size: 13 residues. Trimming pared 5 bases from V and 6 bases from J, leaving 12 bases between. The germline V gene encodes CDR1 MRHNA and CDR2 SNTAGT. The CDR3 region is CASSLSFTDTQYF. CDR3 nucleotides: TGTGCCAGCAGTCTTTCCTTCACCGATACGCAGTATTTT.